The T cell receptor beta chain described here comes from a study of beta chain features in type 1 diabetes. Turning to this clone: Its antigen remains unknown.

Sequencing targeted expressed TCRB transcripts, as all isolated RNA had been reverse transcribed. Sequencing was performed with immunoSEQ multiplex PCR; in TCRdb, only in-frame clones are kept and a portion is missing. This sample carries 110,000 or so clones, under 40% of them seen once, and the ten largest clones take approximately 0.065%. Findings and caveats of the study: Whether TCRB rearrangement is influenced by HLA type went unresolved here. The naive, central memory and Treg TCRB repertoires looked more alike in patients than they did in healthy donors.

On average, the one heparinised blood draw given by each donor was approximately 120 mL. CD4+ naive, central memory, regulatory and stem cell-like memory cells were sorted via CD45RO/CCR7/CD25/CD127/CD95/CD27. The sample was stem cell memory CD4+ T cells from blood. The source is a woman between 18 and 30 years old in good health.

CDR3 sequence: CASSSSWTPEAFF. The CDR3 DNA is TGTGCCAGCAGTTCGTCTTGGACACCTGAAGCTTTCTTT. The chain employs TRBV6-5 and TRBJ1-1; D may be TRBD1 (5 bases). V was cut by 4 bases and J by 6 bases, with 12 bases left in between. The germline gives CDR1 MNHEY, CDR2 SVGAGI. CDR3 length: 13 amino acids.